This T cell receptor (beta chain) appears in the sequencing data of a study of cytomegalovirus exposure and HLA in healthy donors. Findings and caveats of the study: In a later analysis, a missense DCLRE1C variant was linked to TCR beta V- and J-gene trimming. Cytomegalovirus status, reportedly, was diagnosed with high specificity and sensitivity by the classifier.

Vbeta (60) and Jbeta (13) primers were used in the PCR. Libraries were prepared by immunoSEQ multiplex PCR; TCRdb keeps only in-frame clonotypes and omits some of them. In the table there are approximately 100,000 clones, roughly 79% of which are singletons. As concerns this clone: Antigen unknown.

The CDR3 sequence is 18 residues long. Germline V gene sequence: CDR1 SGHTA, CDR2 FQGNSA. The ends lost 5 bases at V and 2 bases at J; junction bases unmatched: 15. Sequencing input: PBMCs. This chain links TRBV7-2 with TRBJ2-5; 9 bases line up with TRBD2. This receptor was identified in a woman in her thirties in good health and CMV-seronegative. Here the CDR3 reads CASSRKSWLAGSQETQYF. In DNA, the CDR3 is TGTGCCAGCAGCCGAAAAAGTTGGCTAGCGGGATCACAAGAGACCCAGTACTTC.